These 11 T cell receptor beta chains came from one sample sequenced in a study of siplizumab effects on memory and regulatory T cells. Assay used: immunoSEQ multiplex PCR; TCRdb lists only in-frame clones, some missing. The table has over 60,000 clones, roughly 89% seen once. Input material: CD8+ T cells sorted from blood. The receptor source for this set is a human donor in good health.

This rearrangement joins TRBV6-4 to TRBJ2-7; 9 bases align to TRBD1. Per germline, CDR1 MRHNA and CDR2 SNTAGT. The ends lost 4 bases at V and 6 bases at J; junction bases unmatched: 7. CDR3 length equals 14 residues. The CDR3 DNA is TGTGCCAGCAGTGGCGGGACAGGGTCGTCCGAGCAGTACTTC. Its protein product is CASSGGTGSSEQYF.

CDR3 nucleotides: TGTGCCTGGAGTTCTGGACAGGGGGCTTACGAGCAGTACTTC. Encoded protein: CAWSSGQGAYEQYF. This chain links TRBV30 with TRBJ2-7, with 11 bases fitting TRBD1. This CDR3 region has 14 residues. Germline assignment: CDR1 GTSNPN and CDR2 SVGIG (reference sequence). V was clipped by 2 bases and J by 4 bases; unmatched bases: 4.

This chain links TRBV11-2 with TRBJ2-3; 7 bases line up with TRBD1. This CDR3 region has 15 residues. With 4 bases clipped from V and 6 bases from J, the junction kept 10 bases outside the gene matches. Germline-derived CDR1 and CDR2 are SGHAT and FQNNGV. The CDR3 is CASSSTPQGEDTQYF. The CDR3 nucleotides read TGTGCCAGCAGCTCCACCCCCCAGGGGGAGGATACGCAGTATTTT. The whole variable domain, remainder taken from reference TRBV11-2 and TRBJ2-3, is EAGVAQSPRYKIIEKRQSVAFWCNPISGHATLYWYQQILGQGPKLLIQFQNNGVVDDSQLPKDRFSAERLKGVDSTLKIQPAKLEDSAVYLCASSSTPQGEDTQYFGPGTRLTVL.

The chain joins TRBV14 to TRBJ2-1, with no clear D. The CDR3 covers 15 residues. Germline V gene lookup returns CDR1 SGHDN and CDR2 FVKESK. Trimming stripped 4 bases from V and 3 bases from J, with 13 bases between. The CDR3 DNA follows: TGTGCCAGCAGCCCCGATCCTTGGGGCTACAATGAGCAGTTCTTC. The encoded protein is CASSPDPWGYNEQFF.

This rearrangement joins TRBV29-1 to TRBJ1-2; 10 bases align to TRBD1. The CDR3 contains 16 residues. Germline CDR1 reads SQVTM; CDR2 reads ANQGSEA. V trimming: 0 bases; J trimming: 2 bases; junction bases outside the gene matches: 6. The CDR3 coding sequence is TGCAGCGTTGAAGACCGGGGACAGGGGTGGAACTATGGCTACACCTTC. Translated, it gives CSVEDRGQGWNYGYTF. Full variable domain (missing parts from reference TRBV29-1 and TRBJ1-2): SAVISQKPSRDICQRGTSLTIQCQVDSQVTMMFWYRQQPGQSLTLIATANQGSEATYESGFVIDKFPISRPNLTFSTLTVSNMSPEDSSIYLCSVEDRGQGWNYGYTFGSGTRLTVV.

V usage is TRBV5-1 and J usage is TRBJ2-7; D is perhaps TRBD1 (5 bases). Trimming took off 1 base at V and 0 bases at J, with 11 bases between the two ends. Germline V gene lookup returns CDR1 SGHRS and CDR2 YFSETQ. There are 15 residues in the CDR3. The DNA of the CDR3 is TGCGCCAGCAGCTTGACACAGGACAACTCCTACGAGCAGTACTTC. It translates to CASSLTQDNSYEQYF.

The J gene is TRBJ2-7, the V gene TRBV6-5; 13 nucleotides align to TRBD2. The junction had 8 bases not matched to a gene; V was cut back by 6 bases and J by 6 bases. The CDR3 runs 15 residues. The V gene's germline CDR1 is MNHEY and CDR2 SVGAGI. The CDR3 here is CASSLELAGGPEQYF. As DNA, the CDR3 is TGTGCCAGCAGCCTGGAACTAGCGGGAGGGCCCGAGCAGTACTTC.

This clone was recorded once. The chain combines TRBV19 with TRBJ2-3; D remains unclear. V shed 2 bases and J shed 3 bases, with 3 bases lying between them. The length of the CDR3 is 12 residues. Germline CDR1 and CDR2: LNHDA and SQIVND (reference sequence). DNA for the CDR3: TGTGCCAGTAGTATATGGACAGATACGCAGTATTTT. Protein sequence: CASSIWTDTQYF.

The chain carries TRBV15 and TRBJ1-5; D possibly corresponds to TRBD1 (6 bases). With 2 bases removed from V and 2 bases from J, the gap between germline ends came to 10 bases. The CDR3 has 15 amino acids. CDR1 LNHNV and CDR2 YYDKDF come from the germline V gene (reference sequence). In DNA, the CDR3 is TGTGCCACCAGCAGACAGGGGATTGGCAATCAGCCCCAGCATTTT. Translating gives CATSRQGIGNQPQHF. Full variable domain (remainder filled in from reference TRBV15 and TRBJ1-5): DAMVIQNPRYQVTQFGKPVTLSCSQTLNHNVMYWYQQKSSQAPKLLFHYYDKDFNNEADTPDNFQSRRPNTSFCFLDIRSPGLGDTAMYLCATSRQGIGNQPQHFGDGTRLSIL.

The V call is TRBV6-5, the J call TRBJ2-3, with 7 bases lining up with TRBD2. The CDR3 totals 15 residues. Germline CDR1 is MNHEY and CDR2 is SVGAGI. V lost 0 bases, J lost 3 bases, and 3 bases stayed unmatched. This CDR3 reads CASSYSARGTDTQYF. In DNA, the CDR3 is TGTGCCAGCAGTTACTCTGCGCGGGGGACAGATACGCAGTATTTT.

By frequency in the sample, this clone is medium-sized. The chain is built from TRBV27 and TRBJ1-1, with D unresolved. The germline V gene has CDR1 MNHEY and CDR2 SMNVEV (reference sequence). With 3 bases removed from V and 7 bases from J, the gap between germline ends came to 15 bases. This CDR3 comprises 14 residues. CDR3 sequence (DNA): TGTGCCAGCAGTTTTACGAAGGCTGGGGTTGAAGCTTTCTTT. Its translation: CASSFTKAGVEAFF.